This T cell receptor (beta chain) was documented in a study of T cell repertoires in cytomegalovirus infection. Study background: Signatures in public TCR beta sequences pointed to both CMV infection and matching HLA type.

Whole-study results and caveats: Summed frequency of shared TCR beta families picked out CMV carriers who also had the relevant HLA. HLA-C-restricted CMV-specific TCR beta clonotypes prevailed in the ex vivo response.

Each CDR3 protein gets one entry after TCRdb re-called the reads with MiXCR. The sample has tens of thousands of distinct CDR3 sequences, around 3.8% seen once; the top ten hold around 21%. This clonotype was recorded at least ten times. Antigen unknown. CDR3 length equals 15 residues. V dropped 7 bases and J dropped 3; count of bases not matched to a gene: 11. The germline V gene has CDR1 MNHEY and CDR2 SVGEGT. The TCR comes from a human donor in good health (CMV status not recorded). Some clones in this sample may be carry-over from other donors' samples. The gene calls are TRBV6-2 or TRBV6-3 and TRBJ2-7, with 8 nucleotides matching TRBD1. Sequenced: PBMCs. CDR3 residues: CASMPGWTGHYEQYF. CDR3 coding DNA: TGTGCCAGCATGCCAGGTTGGACAGGGCACTACGAGCAGTACTTC.